The clone carrying this TCR beta chain has a count of ten or more. Antigen unknown. The CDR3 consists of 15 residues. The ends were cut back, 3 bases at V and 2 bases at J, with 13 bases in the middle. Germline CDR1 is MNHNS and CDR2 is SASEGT. This record belongs to a study of T cells in Graves' hyperthyroidism and ophthalmopathy. As for the study in general: Specimen type is peripheral blood, collected at initial diagnosis prior to any treatment.

Study-level points and caveats: The model predicted ophthalmopathy a median around six months before onset.

Each diagnosis drew on symptoms, thyroxine, TRAb, thyroid ultrasound and orbital computed tomography findings. This sample holds PBMCs from 8 to 10 ml fresh peripheral blood. RNA transcripts gave rise to amplified TCR beta CDR3 regions. A first-round RT-PCR of the TCR CDR3 used the HTBI primer set. MiXCR, applied by TCRdb to the multiplex PCR reads, yields one record per CDR3 protein. The table includes some 140,000 distinct CDR3 sequences, approximately 20% detected once. The chain combines TRBV6-1 with TRBJ2-5, with D possibly TRBD2 on 7 matching bases. The sample taken for sequencing was blood. This sequence was found in a woman in her fifties or sixties with Graves' hyperthyroidism that later progressed to Graves' ophthalmopathy. The CDR3 reads CASSDASGTQETQYF. The CDR3 DNA is TGTGCCAGCAGTGACGCGAGCGGGACACAAGAGACCCAGTACTTC.